Reported below is one T cell receptor (beta chain). The sample originates from a study of blood T cell repertoires in COVID-19. About the study: The samples span acute and convalescent COVID-19 from the United States, Italy and Spain.

As handled by the study authors: Amplification of reference gene primers was used by the study to estimate nucleated cell counts. Assay used: immunoSEQ multiplex PCR; TCRdb lists only in-frame clones, some missing. Clonal size and the V and J genes are those of that table, whereas D and trimming came from the DNA. The sample lists around 180,000 clones; about 85% were seen once. V was cut by 0 bases and J by 3 bases, with 5 bases left in between. Per germline, CDR1 SGHVS and CDR2 FQNEAQ. The CDR3 sequence is 13 residues long. This chain joins TRBV7-8 and TRBJ1-1; no definite D call. This TCR was recovered from a man in his sixties with acute or convalescent COVID-19. The sequencing sample was made of peripheral blood. CDR3 in amino acids: CASSLAADTEAFF. CDR3 nucleotides: TGTGCCAGCAGCTTAGCGGCGGACACTGAAGCTTTCTTT.